The 17 T cell receptor beta chains in this list originate from one sample, sequenced in a study of CD8 T cells in ankylosing spondylitis. Regarding the study as a whole: A motif in TCR beta, a set of eight highly homologous variants, appeared characteristic of ankylosing spondylitis blood.

TCRdb processed the 5' RACE reads anew with MiXCR; each CDR3 protein has one entry. Of 800,000 to 900,000 distinct CDR3 sequences detected, roughly 10% appear once; the ten largest clones hold 0.51%. These TCRs' antigens remain unknown. The material sequenced was blood, either unsorted or a sorted T cell fraction (not recorded which). These receptors were taken from a male donor with ankylosing spondylitis.

This clonotype occurred many times. V gene TRBV4-3 combines with J gene TRBJ1-2, with a tentative D call TRBD1 (5 bases). V gave up 3 bases and J gave up 3 bases, with 8 bases separating them. The germline V gene has CDR1 LGHNA and CDR2 YSLEER. The CDR3 consists of 13 residues. The CDR3 DNA follows: TGCGCCAGCAGCCAGGGGCAGCACTATGGCTACACCTTC. It codes for CASSQGQHYGYTF.

J is TRBJ1-4 and V is TRBV6-1, with D perhaps TRBD1 (5 bases). The CDR3 length is 18 residues. CDR1 and CDR2 (germline): MNHNS, SASEGT. Trimming removed 2 bases from V and 7 bases from J, with 23 bases in between. The chain's CDR3 is CASSELATQGGIREKLFF. The CDR3 DNA reads as TGTGCCAGCAGTGAACTCGCGACCCAGGGCGGCATTCGTGAAAAACTGTTTTTT.

This clonotype was seen repeatedly, ten times or more. The chain has TRBV29-1 and TRBJ2-5; D gene uncertain. Trimming removed 4 bases from V and 5 bases from J, with 20 bases in between. The CDR3 spans 15 residues. Germline V lookup: CDR1 SQVTM, CDR2 ANQGSEA. The CDR3 DNA is TGCAGCGTTGCATCCCCCCTCGGGTCTGGGGAGACCCAGTACTTC. Its translation is CSVASPLGSGETQYF.

This clonotype was seen a single time. The chain uses TRBV7-9 and TRBJ2-5; D is perhaps TRBD1 (6 bases). The ends were cut back, 3 bases at V and 2 bases at J, with 13 bases in the middle. The CDR3 is made up of 15 amino acids. Germline V gene lookup returns CDR1 SEHNR and CDR2 FQNEAQ (reference sequence). CDR3 loop: CASSFGRTEQETQYF. DNA of the CDR3: TGTGCCAGCAGCTTTGGAAGGACAGAGCAAGAGACCCAGTACTTC.

The V gene is TRBV4-3, the J gene TRBJ1-2; D is undetermined. The V and J ends lost 0 bases and 2 bases respectively, with 13 bases between them. The CDR3 has 16 amino acids. CDR1 is LGHNA and CDR2 is YSLEER in the germline V gene. CDR3 sequence: CASSQDAGRANYGYTF. The CDR3 nucleotides are TGCGCCAGCAGCCAAGATGCGGGCCGGGCCAACTATGGCTACACCTTC.

This clonotype was seen a few times. V is TRBV7-2 and J is TRBJ1-1; tentative D call: TRBD1 (6 bases). The CDR3 loop spans 15 amino acids. V was shortened by 4 bases and J by 2 bases, with 14 bases between the two germline ends. CDR1 SGHTA and CDR2 FQGNSA come from the germline V gene. CDR3 sequence: CASSYRTVGNTEAFF. The CDR3 DNA is TGTGCCAGCAGCTACCGGACAGTTGGAAACACTGAAGCTTTCTTT. The whole variable domain, remainder taken from reference TRBV7-2 and TRBJ1-1, is GAGVSQSPSNKVTEKGKDVELRCDPISGHTALYWYRQSLGQGLEFLIYFQGNSAPDKSGLPSDRFSAERTGGSVSTLTIQRTQQEDSAVYLCASSYRTVGNTEAFFGQGTRLTVV.

Here the CDR3 reads CASSWKGGVSEKLFF. The CDR3 DNA follows: TGTGCCAGCAGCTGGAAGGGGGGGGTTAGTGAAAAACTGTTTTTT. V and J are TRBV7-2 and TRBJ1-4, with D perhaps matching TRBD1 (6 bases). This CDR3 has 15 residues. The V end was cut by 4 bases, the J end by 7 bases, with 16 bases between. From germline, CDR1 is SGHTA and CDR2 FQGNSA.

This clonotype has at least ten counts. The chain links TRBV12-3 or TRBV12-4 to TRBJ2-7; no definite D call. Trimming left V 3 bases short and J 4 bases short, with 7 bases between. The CDR3 totals 12 residues. CDR3 sequence: CASSFIGYEQYF. CDR3 coding DNA: TGTGCCAGCAGTTTTATCGGATACGAGCAGTACTTC.

This clonotype came up many times. This rearrangement joins TRBV10-3 to TRBJ2-5; D not resolved. The V end was cut by 3 bases, the J end by 5 bases, with 10 bases between. There are 13 residues in the CDR3. Per the germline V gene, CDR1 is ENHRY and CDR2 is SYGVKD. In DNA, the CDR3 is TGTGCCATCAGTGATGGTAGTCTGGAGACCCAGTACTTC. It codes for CAISDGSLETQYF.

This clonotype came up a few times. J is TRBJ2-7 and V is TRBV6-5; 9 bases are a match to TRBD1. This CDR3 has 14 amino acids. The J segment lost 4 bases and the V segment lost 2 bases, leaving 3 bases of the junction unmatched. Germline V lookup: CDR1 MNHEY, CDR2 SVGAGI. The CDR3 region is CASSYTDRGYEQYF. CDR3 DNA: TGTGCCAGCAGTTACACTGACAGGGGGTACGAGCAGTACTTC.

In this sample, this clonotype turned up a few times. V and J are TRBV4-2 and TRBJ2-2; D may be TRBD2 (6 bases). Per the germline V gene, CDR1 is LGHNA and CDR2 is YNFKEQ. The CDR3 consists of 15 residues. V was trimmed by 1 base and J by 10 bases, leaving 16 bases between them. CDR3 nucleotides: TGTGCCAGCAGCCAAGTGGACGGGAGATCGGTGGAGCTGTTTTTT. Amino acids: CASSQVDGRSVELFF.

This clonotype was picked up a small number of times. This sequence joins TRBV6-1 and TRBJ2-5; TRBD2 aligns across 13 bases. Unmatched junction bases numbered 5, after V lost 4 bases and J lost 6 bases. This CDR3 has 15 amino acids. Germline-derived CDR1 and CDR2 are MNHNS and SASEGT. The CDR3, as DNA: TGTGCCAGCAGTGGGCCGGGACTAGCGGGAAAGACCCAGTACTTC. Translation: CASSGPGLAGKTQYF.

This clonotype was seen at least ten times. The rearrangement uses TRBV29-1 and TRBJ2-1; the match to TRBD1 covers 8 bases. J gave up 5 bases and V 1 base, and 7 bases lay outside the gene matches. This CDR3 spans 15 amino acids. Germline CDR1 SQVTM, CDR2 ANQGSEA. The CDR3: CSVEVLDRVDNEQFF. The CDR3 DNA sequence: TGCAGCGTTGAAGTGTTGGACAGGGTTGACAATGAGCAGTTCTTC.

This clonotype has a handful of counts. The V call is TRBV7-3, the J call TRBJ2-5; 9 bases are shared with TRBD2. Looked up from germline, CDR1 is SGHTA and CDR2 is FQGTGA. The V gene end was trimmed by 5 bases and the J gene end by 5 bases; junction bases not matched to a gene: 12. CDR3 length equals 16 residues. The CDR3 sequence: CASSLAGGGAKETQYF. In nucleotides, the CDR3 is TGTGCCAGCAGCCTTGCCGGCGGGGGGGCCAAGGAGACCCAGTACTTC.

The V and J genes are TRBV27 and TRBJ2-3; D remains ambiguous. CDR1 and CDR2 from the germline V gene are MNHEY and SMNVEV (reference sequence). Trimming took 6 bases from V and 4 from J, leaving 14 bases between them. This CDR3 has 14 amino acids. In nucleotides, the CDR3 is TGTGCCAGCAGCTTTTCTACAACCCCAGATACGCAGTATTTT. Translated: CASSFSTTPDTQYF.

This clonotype was observed at least ten times. The genes are TRBV6-1 and TRBJ1-2, with a possible D match to TRBD1 (5 bases). CDR1 is MNHNS and CDR2 is SASEGT in the germline V gene. This CDR3 is 16 amino acids long. Trimming left V 5 bases short and J 2 bases short, with 18 bases between. In nucleotides, the CDR3 is TGTGCCAGCAGTACACAGGAGTATTCCGCGAACTATGGCTACACCTTC. Translated: CASSTQEYSANYGYTF.

This clonotype turned up a few times. The rearrangement links TRBV20-1 to TRBJ1-2; no firm D call. Germline V CDR1 and CDR2: DFQATT, SNEGSKA (reference sequence). This CDR3 spans 14 amino acids. Trimming shortened V by 2 bases and J by 0 bases, and 10 bases separated the two germline ends. CDR3 DNA: TGCAGTGCTAGAAGGGATCAAGCTAACTATGGCTACACCTTC. It encodes CSARRDQANYGYTF.